This T cell receptor beta chain is from a study of spatial heterogeneity in lung cancer. Study summary: Raw-read counts averaged over ten per unique TCR and UMI combination.

In its sample, this clonotype was seen a few times. Germline CDR1 SQVTM, CDR2 ANQGSEA. The CDR3 loop spans 12 amino acids. V was trimmed by 5 bases and J by 5 bases, leaving 10 bases between them. Time point defined: sample taken at primary tumor resection. TCRs were sequenced from unsorted whole RNA of tumor, nontumor lung or PBMC. TCR cDNA molecules each had a unique molecular identifier. TCRdb reanalysed the 5' RACE reads using MiXCR and keeps one entry per CDR3 protein. The data hold approximately 81,000 distinct CDR3 sequences, with over 9.5% observed a single time. The J gene is TRBJ2-1, the V gene TRBV29-1, with a possible D match to TRBD2 (6 bases). This TCR was recovered from a male donor with early-stage non-small cell lung cancer. Material: PBMCs, obtained at surgery. The CDR3 loop reads CSVRGSDNEQFF. Here the CDR3 DNA reads TGCAGCGTTCGGGGGTCTGACAATGAGCAGTTCTTC.